The present T cell receptor beta chain was sequenced within a study of neoadjuvant anti-PD-1 for oral cavity cancer listed by TCRdb under 2021. Regarding the research as a whole: Before curative-intent surgical resection, most patients were given three to four biweekly doses of nivolumab at 3 mg/kg. The parent correlative cohort had 12 to 13 patients and a response rate of 33%. Patients who did not progress were given a fourth nivolumab dose at about day 43 and had definitive surgical resection on days 50-56. Patients with complete response, partial response or stable disease by RECIST 1.1 were defined as responders, whereas patients with progression were defined as non-responders. The paper's findings and limits, for the study overall: Higher pretreatment blood Treg/Th17 ratios correlated with higher pretreatment blood TCRbeta clonality and lower post-treatment tumor TCRbeta clonality. Within PBMCs, T cell clonality (Gini index) was significantly higher in non-responders than responders after neoadjuvant nivolumab. Only three patients per response group were included in the TCR analyses, and the authors called for validation in larger cohorts.

For deep sequencing, PBMC libraries mostly used around 0.45 ug of input genomic DNA, with six replicates for each sample. Following the manufacturer's instructions, the team built TCRbeta libraries using the immunoSEQ hsTCRbeta kit. The completed libraries were mixed into a single pool at 3 nM, then sequenced with an Illumina NovaSeq 6000 S4 flow cell. Under the source paper's analysis protocol: The immunoSEQ Analyzer handled quality control and preprocessing of the raw data. The analysis was restricted to productive rearrangements, with each unique CDR3 amino acid sequence defining a clonotype. Using the R package tcR, the researchers computed the Gini-Simpson index as their estimate of repertoire clonality. Student's t test was used to compare Gini indices, and Pearson correlation was used to assess associations with tumor size change. In its TCRdb copy, this immuneACCESS table keeps in-frame sequences only and misses some clones. Where compared with another copy, unresolved V genes explain less than half of these, and the others have no known cause. V, J and clone size derive from that table, while D and trimming were established from the DNA sequence. This sample has tens of thousands of clones in its table, and about 88% of those were observed once. The ten largest make up 3% to 4% of the sample.

A remark on this clone: No cognate antigen has been identified for it. Per-base qualities were not stored, and no clone one base away is much larger.

The meaning of the sample's time point label: after neoadjuvant nivolumab, at surgical resection. The patients had newly diagnosed stage II-IVA oral cavity squamous cell carcinoma and had not received any prior systemic or radiation treatment. The cohort consisted of patients with HPV-negative, locally advanced oral cavity squamous cell carcinoma. Peripheral blood mononuclear cells were analyzed directly and were not maintained or expanded in culture. The samples were obtained from a longitudinal correlative study of a single-arm phase II trial testing neoadjuvant nivolumab in oral cavity squamous cell carcinoma. Genomic DNA-based TCRbeta sequencing was performed on subject-matched pre- and post-treatment PBMCs and tumors from three responders and three non-responders. Peripheral blood mononuclear cells were drawn once before nivolumab treatment and a second time after treatment, when surgery took place. The Maxwell RSC DNA from Cells kit was used to extract genomic DNA from PBMCs.

This receptor was obtained from a person between 40 and 85 years old with oral cavity squamous cell carcinoma. The sample in question was PBMCs, obtained after nivolumab (anti-PD-1) treatment.

The DNA sequence is TGTGCCAGCCGGCAGGGGGGAAACACCATATATTTT. Protein translation: CASRQGGNTIYF. The rearrangement joined TRBV6-6 to TRBJ1-3; TRBD1 is possibly the D segment (6 matching bases). Relative to germline, V is 8 bases shorter and J is 4 bases shorter, with 9 bases between their ends. As encoded in the germline V gene (reference sequence), CDR1 is MNHNY while CDR2 is SVGAGI. From its cysteine to its phenylalanine, the CDR3 spans 12 amino acids. This entry keeps only the CDR3 DNA: 36 bases, framed from base 1.